Included here is one T cell receptor beta chain sequence, with context. The data were obtained in a study of blood T cell repertoires in COVID-19. Study as a whole: Material from acute and convalescent COVID-19 was sourced from the United States, Italy and Spain. PBMCs, B-cell-depleted T cells, or T cells were the source of the cDNA or gDNA that made up the material.

The CDR3 has 15 residues. The V end lost 4 bases, the J end lost 4 bases, and 17 bases lay between the germline ends. Per the germline V gene, CDR1 is SGDLS and CDR2 is YYNGEE. In assigning cohorts, the study relied on participant-reported clinical history. Recovered participants had two consecutive negative NP/OP PCR tests, healthcare professional clearance, or symptom resolution. TCRdb keeps only in-frame clones here, not all; method: immunoSEQ multiplex PCR. This table has about 140,000 clones, more than 75% appearing once. Specimen: PBMCs or T cells enriched from blood (not recorded which). This clonotype was obtained from a man aged 55 to 69 who had recovered from COVID-19. The chain combines TRBV9 with TRBJ2-5; tentatively, D is TRBD2 (5 bases). CDR3 in DNA: TGTGCCAGCAGCTCCCGCGGGCCGTCGGGAGAGACCCAGTACTTC. This gives the protein CASSSRGPSGETQYF. Using reference TRBV9 and TRBJ2-5 for the parts outside the CDR3, the full variable domain is DSGVTQTPKHLITATGQRVTLRCSPRSGDLSVYWYQQSLDQGLQFLIQYYNGEERAKGNILERFSAQQFPDLHSELNLSSLELGDSALYFCASSSRGPSGETQYFGPGTRLLVL.